This TCR beta chain was captured by sequencing in a study of cytomegalovirus exposure and HLA in healthy donors. Study findings and constraints: Investigators reported about 160 TCR beta chains as tied to cytomegalovirus.

The CDR3 runs to 15 residues. The germline CDR1 and CDR2 sequences are ENHRY and SYGVKD. Trimming left V 4 bases short and J 6 bases short, with 15 bases between. PCR employed 60 Vbeta and 13 Jbeta primers. The protocol was immunoSEQ multiplex PCR, while the TCRdb copy is restricted to in-frame clones and leaves out a portion. Among 95,000 to 100,000 clones listed, more than 80% were seen once. With regard to this clone: Its matching antigen is unknown.

Sample: PBMCs. The V call is TRBV10-3, the J call TRBJ2-2; D may be TRBD1 (5 bases). The origin of this receptor is a man aged 25-45 years in good health and CMV-seronegative. CDR3 bases: TGTGCCATCAGTGTGGCGACAGTGGTATCCGGGGAGCTGTTTTTT. It is translated as CAISVATVVSGELFF.